This T cell receptor (beta chain) is drawn from a study of T cell changes during pregnancy in multiple sclerosis (dated by TCRdb to about 2019). Looking at the study overall: The study examined how the T cell repertoire changed over the course of pregnancy in women with multiple sclerosis.

Details on this clone: Its specific antigen is unknown. One base away there is no much larger clone; base qualities are not given.

The protocol used for the library was the immunoSEQ multiplex PCR assay. The source is immuneACCESS, and TCRdb retained only in-frame sequences with V and J called. Part of the clones is not carried over; for the studies checked, unresolved V genes explain less than half of this, and the remainder is unexplained. The sample table records around 20,000 clones; about 89% of these occur just once. Under 0.75% of the sample comes from the top ten. The CDR3 spans 15 residues, from the cysteine through the phenylalanine. Only the CDR3 DNA is retained, 45 bases long and in frame from the first base. In the germline V gene, CDR1 corresponds to MRHNA and CDR2 to SNTAGT. At the junction V is shortened by 3 bases and J by 3 bases, with 12 bases in between.

Material: CD4+ T cells from peripheral blood mononuclear cells, obtained in the third trimester of pregnancy. The chain employs TRBV6-4 and TRBJ2-1, with the identity of the D gene unclear. The TCR comes from a female donor in good health, enrolled as a control in a pregnancy study. The DNA sequence is TGTGCCAGCAGTGAGGTTAGCTCCTTCTACAATGAGCAGTTCTTC. Translated, this is CASSEVSSFYNEQFF.